This TCR beta chain came from a study of OX40 agonist ivuxolimab in advanced cancers. Study-level information: The group had a mean age of about 65 years, ranged from 23 to 79, and was 75% to 85% male. Three partial responders included one hepatocellular carcinoma patient and two cutaneous melanoma patients.

TCRdb's copy holds only in-frame clones and misses some; the assay was immunoSEQ multiplex PCR. The sample has over 100,000 clones, about 93% seen once. The origin of this receptor is an adult with an advanced solid tumor such as melanoma, head and neck, liver or kidney cancer. This specimen was CD4+ or CD8+ T cells sorted from blood, taken in a trial of the OX40 agonist ivuxolimab.

Written as DNA, the CDR3 is TGTGCCAGCAGCTTGGTGGATCCAGCTTCGCACTATGGCTACACCTTC. Translated: CASSLVDPASHYGYTF. This chain uses TRBV5-6 with TRBJ1-2; D unclear. From germline, CDR1 is SGHDT and CDR2 YYEEEE. V dropped 0 bases and J dropped 3 bases, with 15 bases sitting between them. The CDR3 has 16 amino acids.